This entry lists 16 T cell receptor beta chains sequenced from one sample in a study of cytomegalovirus exposure and HLA in healthy donors. A multiplex PCR was run with 60 Vbeta primers and 13 Jbeta primers. Assay: immunoSEQ multiplex PCR; the TCRdb copy retains only in-frame clones and omits some. The table has more than 200,000 clones, about 85% seen once; the top ten hold around 1.4%. The specimen sequenced was PBMCs. These receptor sequences come from a human donor in good health.

This chain uses TRBV10-1 with TRBJ2-5; D perhaps matches TRBD2 (7 bases). V lost 8 bases to trimming and J lost 1 base, with 17 bases between them. CDR3 length: 15 amino acids. Per the germline V gene, CDR1 is WNHNN and CDR2 is SYGVQD (reference sequence). Here the CDR3 reads CASSGGSILQETQYF. The CDR3 region has the DNA TGCGCCAGCTCGGGGGGCTCAATACTCCAAGAGACCCAGTACTTC.

The V and J genes are TRBV7-2 and TRBJ2-1; D unclear. The V gene's germline CDR1 is SGHTA and CDR2 FQGNSA. V lost 1 base and J lost 3, with 13 bases in between. This CDR3 contains 16 residues. The CDR3 region has the DNA TGTGCCAGCAGCTTAGGGTCCCCTAGGAGCTACAATGAGCAGTTCTTC. Translated: CASSLGSPRSYNEQFF.

The DNA of the CDR3 is TGTGCCAGCAGGCTACAGGGGGGAAACACCATATATTTT. This sequence encodes CASRLQGGNTIYF. V usage is TRBV27 and J usage is TRBJ1-3; 7 nucleotides match TRBD1. This CDR3 is built from 13 residues. Trimming removed 6 bases from V and 4 bases from J; junction bases left unmatched: 3. Germline assignment: CDR1 MNHEY and CDR2 SMNVEV (reference sequence).

The V call is TRBV4-3, the J call TRBJ2-2; no clear D. The CDR3 runs to 17 residues. Trimming left V 0 bases short and J 0 bases short, with 11 bases between. Germline CDR1 LGHNA, CDR2 YSLEER. CDR3 DNA: TGCGCCAGCAGCCAAGATAGAATACCCCCGAACACCGGGGAGCTGTTTTTT. Amino acids: CASSQDRIPPNTGELFF.

The V call is TRBV19, the J call TRBJ2-6; 8 nucleotides align to TRBD1. Per germline, CDR1 LNHDA and CDR2 SQIVND (reference sequence). The CDR3 extends over 18 amino acids. Unmatched junction bases numbered 10, after V lost 6 bases and J lost 0 bases. CDR3 in amino acids: CASRPPGQGLSGANVLTF. The CDR3 coding sequence is TGTGCCAGTAGGCCTCCTGGACAGGGTCTCTCTGGGGCCAACGTCCTGACTTTC.

The chain employs TRBV19 and TRBJ2-3; no firm D call. The ends were cut back, 4 bases at V and 1 base at J, with 6 bases in the middle. The germline V gene has CDR1 LNHDA and CDR2 SQIVND (reference sequence). This CDR3 has 13 residues. The DNA of the CDR3 is TGTGCCAGTAGTAACCGGGGCACAGATACGCAGTATTTT. It specifies CASSNRGTDTQYF.

The chain is built from TRBV6-5 and TRBJ2-4; D perhaps matches TRBD2 (5 bases). The CDR3 spans 14 residues. Trimming left V 0 bases short and J 6 bases short, with 9 bases between. CDR1 is MNHEY and CDR2 is SVGAGI in the germline V gene. The CDR3 sequence: CASSYSEGRNIQYF. The CDR3 DNA reads TGTGCCAGCAGTTACTCAGAAGGGAGAAACATTCAGTACTTC.

The chain combines TRBV4-1 with TRBJ2-3, with 10 bases that match TRBD2. The junction had 18 bases not matched to a gene; V was cut back by 0 bases and J by 3 bases. This CDR3 is built from 21 residues. Germline CDR1 and CDR2: MGHRA and YSYEKL. The CDR3 sequence is CASSQDMRAGGPPGKTDTQYF. The CDR3 DNA reads as TGCGCCAGCAGCCAAGATATGAGAGCGGGAGGGCCTCCCGGGAAGACAGATACGCAGTATTTT.

The chain couples TRBV29-1 to TRBJ2-3, with D possibly matching TRBD1 (5 bases). There are 14 residues in the CDR3. V shed 7 bases and J shed 0 bases, with 14 bases lying between them. Germline CDR1 is SQVTM and CDR2 is ANQGSEA. The CDR3 loop reads CSESDSASTDTQYF. The CDR3 region has the DNA TGCAGCGAGAGTGACAGTGCTAGCACAGATACGCAGTATTTT.

This clone was recorded once. V is TRBV18 and J is TRBJ2-1, with 9 bases lining up with TRBD1. Trimming removed 2 bases from V and 9 bases from J; junction bases left unmatched: 8. The CDR3 is 15 amino acids. Germline CDR1 KGHSH, CDR2 LQKENI. CDR3 nucleotides: TGTGCCAGCTCACCATGGGACAGGGTAGAAGGTGAGCAGTTCTTC. It yields the protein CASSPWDRVEGEQFF.

The chain is built from TRBV18 and TRBJ2-5; TRBD2 matches 10 bases. Germline V gene data show CDR1 as KGHSH and CDR2 as LQKENI. The CDR3 totals 15 residues. The V gene end was trimmed by 5 bases and the J gene end by 2 bases; junction bases not matched to a gene: 5. The CDR3 sequence is CASSELAGKQETQYF. The CDR3 DNA is TGTGCCAGCTCAGAACTAGCGGGAAAACAAGAGACCCAGTACTTC.

The chain joins TRBV6-4 to TRBJ2-7; weak D call: TRBD2 (5 bases). Near its end, the DNA agrees better with TRBJ2-1, so the J call may be wrong. Germline CDR1 MRHNA, CDR2 SNTAGT. This CDR3 is 11 amino acids long. DNA for the CDR3: TGTGCCAGCCCGGGGTACAATGAGCAGTTCTTC. Protein sequence: CASPGYNEQFF.

This clone was seen only once. The DNA of the CDR3 is TGCGCCAGCAGCCAAGCCCGGGGGACTGAAGCTTTCTTT. The encoded protein is CASSQARGTEAFF. The gene calls are TRBV4-1 and TRBJ1-1, with a possible D match to TRBD1 (5 bases). This CDR3 spans 13 amino acids. Germline-derived CDR1 and CDR2 are MGHRA and YSYEKL. Trimming shortened V by 1 base and J by 5 bases, and 8 bases separated the two germline ends.

The chain has TRBV7-9 and TRBJ2-7; 7 bases match TRBD2. Looked up from germline, CDR1 is SEHNR and CDR2 is FQNEAQ (reference sequence). The CDR3 consists of 14 residues. J lost 4 bases, V lost 5 bases, and 8 bases had no gene match. This CDR3 reads CASSPSRGVYEQYF. The CDR3 coding sequence is TGTGCCAGCAGCCCTAGCCGGGGGGTGTACGAGCAGTACTTC.

This clone appeared a few times. The CDR3 region has the DNA TGTGCCAGCAGTTTATCGTGGACTAGCGGCTTATACACAGATACGCAGTATTTT. Its protein product is CASSLSWTSGLYTDTQYF. The chain has TRBV27 and TRBJ2-3, with 10 positions matching TRBD2. V dropped 0 bases and J dropped 2; count of bases not matched to a gene: 8. The CDR3 loop spans 18 amino acids. Per the germline V gene, CDR1 is MNHEY and CDR2 is SMNVEV (reference sequence).

The chain recombines TRBV7-9 with TRBJ2-7; TRBD1 is a possible D gene (6 bases). The V and J ends lost 0 bases and 2 bases respectively, with 11 bases between them. Germline CDR1 is SEHNR and CDR2 is FQNEAQ (reference sequence). The CDR3 length is 15 residues. The CDR3 bases are TGTGCCAGCAGCTTAGCCCTGACAGGCACCTACGAGCAGTACTTC. Amino acids: CASSLALTGTYEQYF. The full variable domain, its missing parts supplied by reference TRBV7-9 and TRBJ2-7, is DTGVSQNPRHKITKRGQNVTFRCDPISEHNRLYWYRQTLGQGPEFLTYFQNEAQLEKSRLLSDRFSAERPKGSFSTLEIQRTEQGDSAMYLCASSLALTGTYEQYFGPGTRLTVT.